This TCR beta chain was captured by sequencing in a study of ipilimumab plus nivolumab after autologous stem cell transplantation. The germline V gene encodes CDR1 SNHLY and CDR2 FYNNEI. This CDR3 contains 15 residues. Trimming removed 8 bases from V and 2 bases from J, with 16 bases in between. The protocol was immunoSEQ multiplex PCR, while the TCRdb copy is restricted to in-frame clones and leaves out a portion. Altogether roughly 15,000 clones are present, roughly 85% being singletons, with the ten largest covering 10%. This TCR was recovered from a male donor with diffuse large B-cell lymphoma. This specimen was PBMCs, taken in a trial of ipilimumab plus nivolumab as post-transplant consolidation. This sequence joins TRBV2 and TRBJ1-5; no reliable D call. CDR3 nucleotides: TGTGCCAGCTCTGGACCGACATACGGCAATCAGCCCCAGCATTTT. Translation gives CASSGPTYGNQPQHF.